The 16 T cell receptor beta chains below all came from one sample that was sequenced in a study of T cells in Graves' hyperthyroidism and ophthalmopathy. TCR beta CDR3 regions were amplified from RNA transcripts. In the first-round RT-PCR of the TCR CDR3, the HTBI primer set was used. Each CDR3 protein is one row after TCRdb ran MiXCR on the multiplex PCR reads. The sample records about 570,000 distinct CDR3 sequences, around 45% being singletons. The specimen was peripheral blood or thyroid tissue (not recorded which). The receptors were gathered from an adult woman with Graves' disease, either hyperthyroidism or ophthalmopathy (not recorded which).

In its sample, this clonotype was seen a few times. The V gene is TRBV29-1, the J gene TRBJ2-5, with 7 positions matching TRBD1. V dropped 7 bases and J dropped 4; count of bases not matched to a gene: 9. This CDR3 spans 13 amino acids. Germline V lookup: CDR1 SQVTM, CDR2 ANQGSEA. CDR3 loop: CSAKGGAGETQYF. The CDR3 DNA sequence: TGCAGCGCAAAAGGGGGCGCGGGAGAGACCCAGTACTTC. Looking up the rest from reference TRBV29-1 and TRBJ2-5 gives the full variable domain: SAVISQKPSRDICQRGTSLTIQCQVDSQVTMMFWYRQQPGQSLTLIATANQGSEATYESGFVIDKFPISRPNLTFSTLTVSNMSPEDSSIYLCSAKGGAGETQYFGPGTRLLVL.

The chain has TRBV7-2 and TRBJ1-2; TRBD1 agrees at 10 bases. The CDR3 extends over 14 amino acids. Trimming cost V 0 bases and J 12 bases; bases outside gene matches: 7. CDR1 and CDR2 (germline): SGHTA, FQGNSA. CDR3 in amino acids: CASSLATGGSGNTF. CDR3 DNA: TGTGCCAGCAGCTTAGCGACAGGGGGCTCTGGAAACACCTTC.

This clonotype was seen repeatedly, ten times or more. This chain connects TRBV7-8 to TRBJ2-7; D not resolved. The CDR3 has 14 residues. Germline V lookup: CDR1 SGHVS, CDR2 FQNEAQ. With 5 bases removed from V and 3 bases from J, the gap between germline ends came to 14 bases. As DNA, the CDR3 is TGTGCCAGCAGCCCAGGACGGTTACTCTACGAGCAGTACTTC. This codes for CASSPGRLLYEQYF.

The chain is built from TRBV7-9 and TRBJ1-4; weak D call: TRBD1 (5 bases). In germline, CDR1 is SEHNR, CDR2 FQNEAQ (reference sequence). Trimming left V 5 bases short and J 5 bases short, with 18 bases between. CDR3 length: 16 amino acids. The CDR3 DNA follows: TGTGCCAGCAGCCCCAACGGGAGAGGGGAGAATGAAAAACTGTTTTTT. It translates to CASSPNGRGENEKLFF.

This clonotype was picked up many times. The rearrangement uses TRBV5-1 and TRBJ1-5, with 7 bases that match TRBD1. CDR1 SGHRS and CDR2 YFSETQ come from the germline V gene. The trim removed 4 bases at V and 4 bases at J, leaving 11 bases unmatched. The CDR3 loop spans 16 amino acids. CDR3 coding DNA: TGCGCCAGCAGCATCCAACCCCGGGACAGTAATCAGCCCCAGCATTTT. It encodes CASSIQPRDSNQPQHF.

As to this clonotype: The CDR3 does not close with the conserved phenylalanine or tryptophan, likely indicating a read error. The limits of the CDR3 on the DNA are not certain, so only TCRdb's listed CDR3 is given. The chain combines TRBV9 with TRBJ1-3. Counting both end residues, the CDR3 totals 10 amino acids. Germline assignment: CDR1 SGDLS and CDR2 YYNGEE. Here the CDR3 reads CASSAGLAGD.

The table lists this clonotype with a count of one. Relative to the germline gene, one junction end is altered; a read error may explain this. The rearrangement joins TRBV15 to TRBJ2-5; possibly TRBD1 for D (6 bases). CDR1 LNHNV and CDR2 YYDKDF come from the germline V gene (reference sequence). The CDR3 runs 14 residues. CDR3 sequence (DNA): TGTGCCGCCAGCTCCCAGGGGACCACGGAGACCCAGTACTTC. Translation: CAASSQGTTETQYF.

This clonotype was detected ten times or more. The genes are TRBV13 and TRBJ1-6; D possibly corresponds to TRBD1 (5 bases). The V end was cut by 4 bases, the J end by 7 bases, with 26 bases between. CDR3 length: 19 amino acids. The germline gives CDR1 PRHDT, CDR2 FYEKMQ (reference sequence). The CDR3 nucleotides are TGTGCCAGCAGCTCGACCTACCAGCCGGAGGGGATACAGAATTCACCCCTCCACTTT. It specifies CASSSTYQPEGIQNSPLHF.

The J gene is TRBJ2-1, the V gene TRBV6-6; either TRBD1 or TRBD2 may supply D (5 bases each). The germline CDR1 and CDR2 sequences are MNHNY and SVGAGI (reference sequence). The CDR3 runs to 13 residues. V lost 7 bases to trimming and J lost 9 bases, with 16 bases between them. The CDR3 sequence: CASKGTDGGEQFF. DNA for the CDR3: TGTGCCAGCAAAGGGACGGACGGTGGTGAGCAGTTCTTC.

The chain is built from TRBV5-1 and TRBJ2-7; TRBD2 matches 7 bases. Per germline, CDR1 SGHRS and CDR2 YFSETQ. The CDR3 length is 12 residues. Trimming removed 1 base from V and 11 bases from J; junction bases left unmatched: 6. CDR3 sequence reads: CASSLSRGDKYF. In DNA, the CDR3 is TGCGCCAGCAGCTTGAGTCGGGGGGATAAGTACTTC. The full variable domain, completed using reference TRBV5-1 and TRBJ2-7, is KAGVTQTPRYLIKTRGQQVTLSCSPISGHRSVSWYQQTPGQGLQFLFEYFSETQRNKGNFPGRFSGRQFSNSRSEMNVSTLELGDSALYLCASSLSRGDKYFGPGTRLTVT.

The V call is TRBV29-1, the J call TRBJ1-5; TRBD1 matches at 9 bases. V gave up 5 bases and J gave up 7 bases; unmatched junction bases: 3. CDR1 is SQVTM, CDR2 ANQGSEA, per germline. This CDR3 spans 12 amino acids. CDR3 DNA sequence: TGCAGCGTTCGGGGACAGGGCCAGCCCCAGCATTTT. Its translation: CSVRGQGQPQHF.

This clonotype was counted ten times or more. DNA for the CDR3: TGTGCCAGCAGCCAAGGCACGGGCGGTATGGCTGAAGCTTTCTTT. Encoded protein: CASSQGTGGMAEAFF. J is TRBJ1-1 and V is TRBV3-1; D remains unclear. Per germline, CDR1 LGHDT and CDR2 YNNKEL (reference sequence). The CDR3 has 15 amino acids. V was pared by 1 base and J by 6 bases, with 15 bases between.

This clonotype occurred a few times. The chain has TRBV10-1 and TRBJ2-7; D unresolved. The V end was cut by 4 bases, the J end by 6 bases, with 16 bases between. Germline assignment: CDR1 WNHNN and CDR2 SYGVQD (reference sequence). The length of the CDR3 is 14 residues. The chain's CDR3 is CASSVGTSKAEQYF. The CDR3 nucleotides read TGCGCCAGCAGTGTAGGTACCTCCAAGGCCGAGCAGTACTTC.

J is TRBJ2-3 and V is TRBV20-1; tentative D call: TRBD2 (6 bases). Trimming took 1 base from V and 5 from J, leaving 13 bases between them. Germline CDR1 is DFQATT and CDR2 is SNEGSKA (reference sequence). The CDR3 sequence is 14 residues long. The DNA of the CDR3 is TGCAGTGCTAGAGTAGGCCAGGAGGGAGATACGCAGTATTTT. Translating it yields CSARVGQEGDTQYF.

A note on this clonotype: A much larger clone is a single base away; this may be a read error. The chain is built from TRBV9 and TRBJ1-2; D may be TRBD1 (6 bases). Germline V gives CDR1 SGDLS, CDR2 YYNGEE. The ends were cut back, 9 bases at V and 6 bases at J, with 18 bases in the middle. The CDR3 extends over 13 amino acids. The CDR3 spells CANTEQGLNGYTF. The CDR3 region has the DNA TGTGCCAACACCGAGCAGGGGTTGAATGGCTACACCTTC. The whole variable domain, remainder taken from reference TRBV9 and TRBJ1-2, is DSGVTQTPKHLITATGQRVTLRCSPRSGDLSVYWYQQSLDQGLQFLIQYYNGEERAKGNILERFSAQQFPDLHSELNLSSLELGDSALYFCANTEQGLNGYTFGSGTRLTVV.

This clonotype has at least ten counts. The rearrangement links TRBV5-1 to TRBJ1-4; D gene unclear. V was clipped by 1 base and J by 4 bases, with 11 bases between them. The length of the CDR3 is 15 residues. Germline V gives CDR1 SGHRS, CDR2 YFSETQ. CDR3 in DNA: TGCGCCAGCAGCTTGAGAGGGTTCGGTAATGAAAAACTGTTTTTT. This codes for CASSLRGFGNEKLFF.